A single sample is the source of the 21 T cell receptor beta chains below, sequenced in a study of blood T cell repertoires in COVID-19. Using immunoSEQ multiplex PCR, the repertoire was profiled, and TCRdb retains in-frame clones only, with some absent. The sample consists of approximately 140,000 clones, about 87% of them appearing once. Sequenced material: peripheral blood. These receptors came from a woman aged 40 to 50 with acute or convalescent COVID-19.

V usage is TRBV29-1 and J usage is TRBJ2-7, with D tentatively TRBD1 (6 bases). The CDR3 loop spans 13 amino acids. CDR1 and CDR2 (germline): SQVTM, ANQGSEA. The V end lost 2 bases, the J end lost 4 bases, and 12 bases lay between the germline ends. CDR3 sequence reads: CSVEQGSGYEQYF. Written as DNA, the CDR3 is TGCAGCGTTGAACAGGGGTCAGGGTACGAGCAGTACTTC.

CDR3 sequence (DNA): TGTGCCAGCAGTTACTCATCCGGGAACGAGCAGTACTTC. This encodes CASSYSSGNEQYF. The V gene is TRBV6-5, the J gene TRBJ2-7; weak D call: TRBD2 (5 bases). Germline CDR1 MNHEY, CDR2 SVGAGI. The CDR3 consists of 13 residues. V gave up 0 bases and J gave up 5 bases, with 8 bases separating them.

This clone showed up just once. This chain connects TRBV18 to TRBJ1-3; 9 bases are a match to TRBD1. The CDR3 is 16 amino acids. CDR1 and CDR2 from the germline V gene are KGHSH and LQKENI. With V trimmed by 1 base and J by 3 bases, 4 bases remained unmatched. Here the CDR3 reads CASSPQGQGGGNTIYF. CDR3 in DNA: TGTGCCAGCTCACCACAGGGACAGGGCGGTGGAAACACCATATATTTT.

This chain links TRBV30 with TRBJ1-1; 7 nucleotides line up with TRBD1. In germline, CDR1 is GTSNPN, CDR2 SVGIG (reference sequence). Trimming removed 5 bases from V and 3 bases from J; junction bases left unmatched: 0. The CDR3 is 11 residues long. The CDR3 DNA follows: TGTGCCTGGGACAGGGACACTGAAGCTTTCTTT. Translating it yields CAWDRDTEAFF.

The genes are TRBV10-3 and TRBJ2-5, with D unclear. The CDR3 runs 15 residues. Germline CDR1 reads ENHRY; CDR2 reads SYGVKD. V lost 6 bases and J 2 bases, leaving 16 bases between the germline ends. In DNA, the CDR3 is TGTGCCATCAGCCCCTTCGACGGAGCACAAGAGACCCAGTACTTC. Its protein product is CAISPFDGAQETQYF.

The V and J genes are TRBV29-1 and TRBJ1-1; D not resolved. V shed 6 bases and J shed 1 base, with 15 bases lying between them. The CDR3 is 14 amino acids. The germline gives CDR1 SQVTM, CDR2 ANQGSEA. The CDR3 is CSVQPAGQNTEAFF. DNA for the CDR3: TGCAGCGTGCAACCCGCAGGCCAGAACACTGAAGCTTTCTTT.

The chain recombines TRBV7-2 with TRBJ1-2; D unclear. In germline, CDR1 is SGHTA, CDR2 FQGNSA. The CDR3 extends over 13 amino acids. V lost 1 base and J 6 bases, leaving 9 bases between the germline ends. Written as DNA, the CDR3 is TGTGCCAGCAGCTTAGTCGGCAGGAATGGCTACACCTTC. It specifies CASSLVGRNGYTF.

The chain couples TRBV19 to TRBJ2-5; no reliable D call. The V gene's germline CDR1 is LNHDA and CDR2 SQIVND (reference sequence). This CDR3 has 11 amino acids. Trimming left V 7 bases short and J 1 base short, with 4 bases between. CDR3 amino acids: CASMAQETQYF. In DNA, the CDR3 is TGTGCCAGTATGGCCCAAGAGACCCAGTACTTC.

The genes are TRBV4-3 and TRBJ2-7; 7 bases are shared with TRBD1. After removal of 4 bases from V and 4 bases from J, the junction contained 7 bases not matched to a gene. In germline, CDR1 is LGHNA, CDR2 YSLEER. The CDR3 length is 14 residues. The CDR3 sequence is CASSRATGEYEQYF. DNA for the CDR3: TGCGCCAGCAGCCGAGCTACAGGGGAGTACGAGCAGTACTTC.

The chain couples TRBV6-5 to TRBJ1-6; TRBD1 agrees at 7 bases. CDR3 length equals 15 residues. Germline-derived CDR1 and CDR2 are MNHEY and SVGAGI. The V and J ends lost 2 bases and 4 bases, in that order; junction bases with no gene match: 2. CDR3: CASSYKGQYNSPLHF. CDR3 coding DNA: TGTGCCAGCAGTTACAAGGGACAGTATAATTCACCCCTCCACTTT.

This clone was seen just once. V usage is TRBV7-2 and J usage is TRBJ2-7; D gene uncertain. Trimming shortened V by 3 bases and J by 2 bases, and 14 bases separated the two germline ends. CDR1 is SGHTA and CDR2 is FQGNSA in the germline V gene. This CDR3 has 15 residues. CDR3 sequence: CASSFGSSTPYEQYF. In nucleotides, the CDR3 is TGTGCCAGCAGCTTTGGTAGCAGTACTCCCTACGAGCAGTACTTC.

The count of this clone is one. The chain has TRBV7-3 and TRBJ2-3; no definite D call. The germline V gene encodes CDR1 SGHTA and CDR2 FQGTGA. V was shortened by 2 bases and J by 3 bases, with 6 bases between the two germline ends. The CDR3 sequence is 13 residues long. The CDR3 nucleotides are TGTGCCAGCAGCTTATGGCCGACAGATACGCAGTATTTT. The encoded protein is CASSLWPTDTQYF. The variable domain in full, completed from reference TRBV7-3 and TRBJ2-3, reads GAGVSQTPSNKVTEKGKYVELRCDPISGHTALYWYRQSLGQGPEFLIYFQGTGAADDSGLPNDRFFAVRPEGSVSTLKIQRTERGDSAVYLCASSLWPTDTQYFGPGTRLTVL.

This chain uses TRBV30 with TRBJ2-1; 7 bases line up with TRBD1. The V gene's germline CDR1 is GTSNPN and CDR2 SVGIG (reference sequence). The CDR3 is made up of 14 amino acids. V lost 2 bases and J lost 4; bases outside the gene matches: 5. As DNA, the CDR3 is TGTGCCTGGAGTCTAGGGACAGCTTACAATGAGCAGTTCTTC. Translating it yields CAWSLGTAYNEQFF.

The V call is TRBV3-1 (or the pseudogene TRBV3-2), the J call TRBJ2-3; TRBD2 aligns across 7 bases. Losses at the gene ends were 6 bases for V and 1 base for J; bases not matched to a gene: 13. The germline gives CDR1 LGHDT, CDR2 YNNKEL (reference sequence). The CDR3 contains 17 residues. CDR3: CASRHYSAGPGTDTQYF. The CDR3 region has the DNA TGTGCCAGCAGACACTACTCAGCGGGGCCGGGCACAGATACGCAGTATTTT.

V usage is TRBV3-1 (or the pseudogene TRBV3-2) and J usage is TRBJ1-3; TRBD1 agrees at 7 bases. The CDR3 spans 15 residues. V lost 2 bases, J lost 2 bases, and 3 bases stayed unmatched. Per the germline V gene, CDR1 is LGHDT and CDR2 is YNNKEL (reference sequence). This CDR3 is CASSQRDRAGNTIYF. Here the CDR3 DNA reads TGTGCCAGCAGCCAAAGGGACAGAGCTGGAAACACCATATATTTT.

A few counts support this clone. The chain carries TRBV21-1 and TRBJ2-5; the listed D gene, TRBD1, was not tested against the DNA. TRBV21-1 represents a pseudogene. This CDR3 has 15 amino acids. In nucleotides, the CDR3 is TGTGCCAGCAGCAAAAAAACAGCCGAGCAAGAGACCCAGTACTTC. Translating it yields CASSKKTAEQETQYF.

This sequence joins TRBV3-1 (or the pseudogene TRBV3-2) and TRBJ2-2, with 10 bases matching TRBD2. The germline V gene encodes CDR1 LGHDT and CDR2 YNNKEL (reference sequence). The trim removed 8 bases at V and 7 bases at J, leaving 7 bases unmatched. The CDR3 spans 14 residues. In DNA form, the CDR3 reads TGTGCCAGCGGGGTAGCGGGAGGTTTCGGGGAGCTGTTTTTT. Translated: CASGVAGGFGELFF.

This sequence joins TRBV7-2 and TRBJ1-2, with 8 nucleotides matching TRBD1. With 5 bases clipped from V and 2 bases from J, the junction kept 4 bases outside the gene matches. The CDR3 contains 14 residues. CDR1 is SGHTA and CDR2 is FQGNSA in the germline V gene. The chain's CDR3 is CASSGTGQNYGYTF. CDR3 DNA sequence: TGTGCCAGCAGCGGGACAGGACAGAACTATGGCTACACCTTC.

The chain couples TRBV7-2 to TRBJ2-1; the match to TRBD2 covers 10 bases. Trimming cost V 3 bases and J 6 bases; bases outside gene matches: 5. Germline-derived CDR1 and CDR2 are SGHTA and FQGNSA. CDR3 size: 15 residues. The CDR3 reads CASSLGTSGANEQFF. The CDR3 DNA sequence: TGTGCCAGCAGCTTGGGTACTAGCGGGGCCAATGAGCAGTTCTTC.

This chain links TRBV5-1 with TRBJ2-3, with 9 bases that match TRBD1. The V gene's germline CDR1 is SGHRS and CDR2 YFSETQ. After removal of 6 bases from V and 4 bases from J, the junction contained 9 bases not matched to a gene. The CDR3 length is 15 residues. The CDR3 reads CASNLGDRVADTQYF. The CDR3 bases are TGCGCCAGCAACCTAGGGGACAGGGTTGCAGATACGCAGTATTTT.

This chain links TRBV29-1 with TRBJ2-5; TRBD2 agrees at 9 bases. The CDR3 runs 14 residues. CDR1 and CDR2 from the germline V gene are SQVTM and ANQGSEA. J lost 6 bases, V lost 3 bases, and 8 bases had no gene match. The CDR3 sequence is CSVDGSGGGKTQYF. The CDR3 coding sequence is TGCAGCGTTGATGGTAGCGGGGGAGGGAAGACCCAGTACTTC.